Below are 22 T cell receptor beta chains sequenced from a single sample in a study of CD8+CD57+ T cells in acquired aplastic anemia. The sequenced patients had an expansion of CD8+CD57+ cells seen by flow cytometry. Genomic DNA provided the template from which TCR beta VDJ and CDR3 profiles were obtained. TCRdb analysed the reads with MiXCR anew, one entry per CDR3 protein. The sample carries roughly 250,000 distinct CDR3 sequences, about 44% recorded once. Sample: sorted CD4+, CD8+, or CD8+CD57+ T cells (not recorded which) from PBMCs. These receptor sequences come from a human donor with aplastic anemia.

The sample holds a few counts of this clonotype. This chain uses TRBV12-3 or TRBV12-4 with TRBJ2-1; D possibly uses TRBD1 or TRBD2 (5 bases each). The CDR3 has 17 amino acids. Trimming pared 3 bases from V and 3 bases from J, leaving 18 bases between. This CDR3 reads CASSFLPQRGVYNEQFF. CDR3 DNA: TGTGCCAGCAGTTTTTTGCCTCAGCGAGGGGTCTACAATGAGCAGTTCTTC.

This clonotype showed up many times. The genes are TRBV9 and TRBJ2-7; 7 bases align to TRBD2. With V trimmed by 0 bases and J by 1 base, 7 bases remained unmatched. CDR1 SGDLS and CDR2 YYNGEE come from the germline V gene. The CDR3 extends over 16 amino acids. The CDR3 loop is CASSVDPAGPSYEQYF. Written as DNA, the CDR3 is TGTGCCAGCAGCGTAGACCCAGCGGGGCCGTCCTACGAGCAGTACTTC.

The chain has TRBV5-1 and TRBJ1-1, with 7 positions matching TRBD1. The ends lost 4 bases at V and 4 bases at J; junction bases unmatched: 4. Germline loops: CDR1 SGHRS, CDR2 YFSETQ. CDR3 length: 13 amino acids. DNA for the CDR3: TGCGCCAGCAGCACGAGACAGGGCACTGAAGCTTTCTTT. Its protein product is CASSTRQGTEAFF.

Many counts were recorded for this clonotype. V is TRBV29-1 and J is TRBJ2-7; D is uncertain. The CDR3 is 12 amino acids. V lost 2 bases, J lost 3 bases, and 8 bases lay in between. The germline CDR1 and CDR2 sequences are SQVTM and ANQGSEA. The CDR3 nucleotides read TGCAGCGTTGAAACCCCCAGCTACGAGCAGTACTTC. Amino acids: CSVETPSYEQYF.

This clonotype was observed at least ten times. The rearrangement joins TRBV13 to TRBJ2-7; TRBD2 agrees at 11 bases. V shed 5 bases, J shed 5 bases, and the junction held 5 bases outside the gene matches. Germline loops: CDR1 PRHDT, CDR2 FYEKMQ (reference sequence). There are 14 residues in the CDR3. CDR3 nucleotide sequence: TGTGCCAGCAGCCAAGGGACTAGCGGACACGAGCAGTACTTC. Protein: CASSQGTSGHEQYF. The full variable domain, in which reference TRBV13 and TRBJ2-7 provide the parts outside the CDR3, is AAGVIQSPRHLIKEKRETATLKCYPIPRHDTVYWYQQGPGQDPQFLISFYEKMQSDKGSIPDRFSAQQFSDYHSELNMSSLELGDSALYFCASSQGTSGHEQYFGPGTRLTVT.

This clonotype was seen repeatedly, ten times or more. The chain links TRBV7-9 to TRBJ2-3; 12 nucleotides agree with TRBD2. From germline, CDR1 is SEHNR and CDR2 FQNEAQ (reference sequence). This CDR3 contains 17 residues. J was trimmed by 6 bases and V by 5 bases; bases with no gene match: 12. This chain's CDR3 is CASSQPSSGGALDTQYF. In nucleotides, the CDR3 is TGTGCCAGCAGCCAGCCATCTAGCGGGGGGGCCTTGGATACGCAGTATTTT.

The chain carries TRBV5-1 and TRBJ2-7; 9 nucleotides line up with TRBD1. CDR1 SGHRS and CDR2 YFSETQ come from the germline V gene. This CDR3 spans 13 amino acids. With V trimmed by 8 bases and J by 7 bases, 10 bases remained unmatched. In DNA form, the CDR3 reads TGCGCCAGTCGTATACAGGGGGCGAAAGAGCAGTACTTC. Translating gives CASRIQGAKEQYF.

This clonotype has a count of ten or more. The chain carries TRBV20-1 and TRBJ2-7; weak D call: TRBD1 (6 bases). The CDR3 loop spans 13 amino acids. Germline V CDR1 and CDR2: DFQATT, SNEGSKA (reference sequence). Deletions cut 5 bases from V and 3 bases from J, with 14 bases between. CDR3 bases: TGCAGTGCTCACAGGGAAGGCAGCTACGAGCAGTACTTC. Translation gives CSAHREGSYEQYF.

This clonotype was counted between two and nine times. Because it lacks the conserved phenylalanine or tryptophan at the end, this CDR3 is likely a read error. The limits of the CDR3 on the DNA are not certain, so only TCRdb's listed CDR3 is given. J is TRBJ2-7 and V is TRBV11-2; the D segment call TRBD2 is taken from the table without a DNA check. A total of 8 residues make up the CDR3, ends included. Germline assignment: CDR1 SGHAT and CDR2 FQNNGV. This CDR3 is CASSLETS.

This clonotype was found many times. This chain links TRBV7-9 with TRBJ2-1; TRBD1 agrees at 10 bases. Trimming removed 5 bases from V and 6 bases from J; junction bases left unmatched: 10. CDR3 length equals 16 residues. Germline assignment: CDR1 SEHNR and CDR2 FQNEAQ (reference sequence). This CDR3 is CASSPRQGAHSNEQFF. The CDR3 DNA sequence: TGTGCCAGCAGCCCTAGACAGGGGGCGCATAGCAATGAGCAGTTCTTC.

V usage is TRBV2 and J usage is TRBJ2-1, with 7 bases fitting TRBD1. V lost 5 bases and J lost 10; bases outside the gene matches: 2. The germline V gene has CDR1 SNHLY and CDR2 FYNNEI. CDR3 size: 11 residues. The CDR3: CASSTGVEQFF. DNA for the CDR3: TGTGCCAGCAGTACAGGGGTAGAGCAGTTCTTC.

The chain has TRBV10-3 and TRBJ2-6; no firm D call. The CDR3 covers 13 residues. V was shortened by 9 bases and J by 4 bases, with 10 bases between the two germline ends. Germline V gene lookup returns CDR1 ENHRY and CDR2 SYGVKD. The CDR3 sequence is CAMGLAGANVLTF. The DNA for the CDR3 is TGTGCCATGGGCCTTGCCGGGGCCAACGTCCTGACTTTC.

The chain links TRBV15 to TRBJ2-6, with TRBD1 matching 7 bases. The CDR3 has 16 amino acids. J was trimmed by 0 bases and V by 8 bases; bases with no gene match: 7. Germline lookup yields CDR1 LNHNV and CDR2 YYDKDF (reference sequence). In DNA, the CDR3 is TGTGCCACCGTGGGGACAGTATACTCTGGGGCCAACGTCCTGACTTTC. Amino acids: CATVGTVYSGANVLTF.

The chain recombines TRBV25-1 with TRBJ1-4; 7 bases match TRBD1. The V segment lost 6 bases and the J segment 0 bases; nucleotides outside the gene matches: 4. This CDR3 has 15 amino acids. From germline, CDR1 is MGHDK and CDR2 SYGVNS. The CDR3 sequence is CASSSGQTTNEKLFF. In DNA, the CDR3 is TGTGCCAGCAGCTCGGGACAGACAACTAATGAAAAACTGTTTTTT.

The J gene is TRBJ1-1, the V gene TRBV12-3 or TRBV12-4; no reliable D call. The CDR3 covers 15 residues. Trimming took 3 bases from V and 2 from J, leaving 13 bases between them. The CDR3 coding sequence is TGTGCCAGCAGTTTGGGGTGGACGGGTAACACTGAAGCTTTCTTT. The encoded protein is CASSLGWTGNTEAFF.

The table lists this clonotype with a count of one. A much larger clone differs from this one at a single base, so this may be a read error. As the CDR3 is not closed by the conserved phenylalanine or tryptophan, this likely results from a read error. V gene TRBV5-4 combines with J gene TRBJ1-1, with 8 bases lining up with TRBD1. With 5 bases clipped from V and 1 base from J, the junction kept 4 bases outside the gene matches. CDR1 and CDR2 from the germline V gene are SGHNT and YYREEE (reference sequence). CDR3 length: 14 residues. CDR3 region: CASSRDRGNTEAFL. The CDR3 DNA sequence: TGTGCCAGCAGTCGAGACAGGGGGAACACTGAAGCTTTCCTT.

The chain combines TRBV5-1 with TRBJ2-3; possible D gene TRBD1, 6 bases. The CDR3 spans 15 residues. Trimming left V 0 bases short and J 3 bases short, with 11 bases between. Looked up from germline, CDR1 is SGHRS and CDR2 is YFSETQ. The CDR3 reads CASSLETGGTDTQYF. CDR3 coding DNA: TGCGCCAGCAGCTTGGAGACAGGCGGAACAGATACGCAGTATTTT.

This clonotype was counted at least ten times. The genes are TRBV7-9 and TRBJ2-3; TRBD1 matches at 7 bases. Germline V gene data show CDR1 as SEHNR and CDR2 as FQNEAQ (reference sequence). Trimming at V came to 8 bases and at J to 0 bases, leaving 14 bases not matched to a gene. CDR3 length: 17 amino acids. This CDR3 is CASFHSGGMRSTDTQYF. In DNA, the CDR3 is TGTGCCAGCTTTCATTCAGGGGGAATGCGAAGCACAGATACGCAGTATTTT. The entire variable domain, with the rest obtained from reference TRBV7-9 and TRBJ2-3, is as follows: DTGVSQNPRHKITKRGQNVTFRCDPISEHNRLYWYRQTLGQGPEFLTYFQNEAQLEKSRLLSDRFSAERPKGSFSTLEIQRTEQGDSAMYLCASFHSGGMRSTDTQYFGPGTRLTVL.

This chain links TRBV19 with TRBJ1-1; no clear D gene. From germline, CDR1 is LNHDA and CDR2 SQIVND (reference sequence). The CDR3 consists of 13 residues. Trimming took off 3 bases at V and 3 bases at J, with 8 bases between the two ends. CDR3: CASSIVWDTEAFF. Written as DNA, the CDR3 is TGTGCCAGTAGTATCGTTTGGGACACTGAAGCTTTCTTT. Using reference TRBV19 and TRBJ1-1 for the parts outside the CDR3, the full variable domain is DGGITQSPKYLFRKEGQNVTLSCEQNLNHDAMYWYRQDPGQGLRLIYYSQIVNDFQKGDIAEGYSVSREKKESFPLTVTSAQKNPTAFYLCASSIVWDTEAFFGQGTRLTVV.

This clonotype occurred a few times. A read error may produce the germline difference seen at one junction end. The rearrangement joins TRBV27 to TRBJ1-1; D is unresolved. The CDR3 is 15 residues long. Germline values: CDR1 MNHEY, CDR2 SMNVEV (reference sequence). The CDR3 loop reads CASSRLEGLKTEAFF. CDR3 DNA sequence: TGTGCCAGCAGTAGGTTGGAGGGTTTGAAGACTGAAGCTTTCTTT.

This clonotype was observed a few times. V and J are TRBV29-1 and TRBJ2-7; D call uncertain. Germline V gene data show CDR1 as SQVTM and CDR2 as ANQGSEA. Trimming stripped 5 bases from V and 6 bases from J, with 14 bases between. The CDR3 has 12 amino acids. The CDR3 is CSVRPSLGEQYF. For the CDR3, the DNA is TGCAGCGTTCGCCCCTCTCTGGGCGAGCAGTACTTC.

A single count supports this clonotype. It may be a read error: a sequence one base away is much more abundant. The V gene is TRBV3-1, the J gene TRBJ1-6; D gene ambiguous. This CDR3 region has 15 residues. CDR1 is LGHDT and CDR2 is YNNKEL in the germline V gene (reference sequence). This CDR3 is CASSRVRRMNSSLHF. The CDR3 region has the DNA TGTGCCAGCAGCCGCGTACGACGGATGAATTCATCCCTCCACTTT.